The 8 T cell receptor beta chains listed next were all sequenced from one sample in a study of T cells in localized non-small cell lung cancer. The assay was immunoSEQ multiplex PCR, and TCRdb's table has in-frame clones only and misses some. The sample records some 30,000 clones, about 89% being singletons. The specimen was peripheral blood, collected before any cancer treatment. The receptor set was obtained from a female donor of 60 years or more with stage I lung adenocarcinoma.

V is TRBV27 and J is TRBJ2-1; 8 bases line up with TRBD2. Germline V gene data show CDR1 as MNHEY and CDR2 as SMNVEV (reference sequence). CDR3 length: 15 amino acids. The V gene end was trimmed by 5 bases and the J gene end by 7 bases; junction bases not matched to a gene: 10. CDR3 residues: CASSPAGLGGNEQFF. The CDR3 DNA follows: TGTGCCAGCAGTCCAGCGGGACTAGGAGGTAATGAGCAGTTCTTC.

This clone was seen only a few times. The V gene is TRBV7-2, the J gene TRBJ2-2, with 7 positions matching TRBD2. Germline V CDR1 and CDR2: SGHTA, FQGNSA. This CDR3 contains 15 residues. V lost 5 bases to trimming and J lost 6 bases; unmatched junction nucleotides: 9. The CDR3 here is CASSLGLVGSGELFF. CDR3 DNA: TGTGCCAGCAGCCTCGGACTAGTCGGTTCCGGGGAGCTGTTTTTT. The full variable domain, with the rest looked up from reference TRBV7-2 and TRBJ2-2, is GAGVSQSPSNKVTEKGKDVELRCDPISGHTALYWYRQSLGQGLEFLIYFQGNSAPDKSGLPSDRFSAERTGGSVSTLTIQRTQQEDSAVYLCASSLGLVGSGELFFGEGSRLTVL.

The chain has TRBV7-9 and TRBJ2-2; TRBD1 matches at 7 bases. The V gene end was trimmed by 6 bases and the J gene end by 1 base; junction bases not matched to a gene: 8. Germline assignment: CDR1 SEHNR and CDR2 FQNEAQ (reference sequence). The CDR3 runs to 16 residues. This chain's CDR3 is CASRQDRERNTGELFF. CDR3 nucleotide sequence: TGTGCCAGCAGGCAAGACAGGGAGCGGAACACCGGGGAGCTGTTTTTT.

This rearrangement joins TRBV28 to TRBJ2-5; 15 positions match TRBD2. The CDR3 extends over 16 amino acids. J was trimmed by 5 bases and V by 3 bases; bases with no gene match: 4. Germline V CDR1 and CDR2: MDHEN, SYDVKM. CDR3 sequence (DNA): TGTGCCAGCAGTTTGGGACTAGCGGGAGGAAGCGAGACCCAGTACTTC. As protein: CASSLGLAGGSETQYF.

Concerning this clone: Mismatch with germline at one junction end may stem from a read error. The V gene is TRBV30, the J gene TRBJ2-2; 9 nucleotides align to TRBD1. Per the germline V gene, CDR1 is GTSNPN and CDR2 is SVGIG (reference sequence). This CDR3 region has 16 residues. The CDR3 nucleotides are TGTGCCTGGAGTGCCCAGGGGACAGGGAACATCGGGGAGCTGTTTTTT. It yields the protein CAWSAQGTGNIGELFF. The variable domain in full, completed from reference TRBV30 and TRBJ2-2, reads SQTIHQWPATLVQPVGSPLSLECTVEGTSNPNLYWYRQAAGRGLQLLFYSVGIGQISSEVPQNLSASRPQDRQFILSSKKLLLSDSGFYLCAWSAQGTGNIGELFFGEGSRLTVL.

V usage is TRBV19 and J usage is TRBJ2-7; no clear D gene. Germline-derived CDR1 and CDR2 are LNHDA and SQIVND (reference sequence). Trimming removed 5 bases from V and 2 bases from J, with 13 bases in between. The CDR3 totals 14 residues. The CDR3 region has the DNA TGTGCCAGTAGTGGATGGGCCTCACCCTACGAGCAGTACTTC. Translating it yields CASSGWASPYEQYF.

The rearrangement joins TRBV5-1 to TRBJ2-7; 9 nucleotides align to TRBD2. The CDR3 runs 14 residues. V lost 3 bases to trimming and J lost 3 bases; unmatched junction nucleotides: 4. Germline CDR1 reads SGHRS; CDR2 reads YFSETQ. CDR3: CASSSASGNYEQYF. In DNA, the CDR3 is TGCGCCAGCAGCTCAGCTAGCGGGAACTACGAGCAGTACTTC.

DNA of the CDR3: TGTGCCAGCAGTGACAGGGATAATCAGCCCCAGCATTTT. It codes for CASSDRDNQPQHF. V usage is TRBV6-5 and J usage is TRBJ1-5; the match to TRBD1 covers 7 bases. V shed 5 bases and J 4 bases; nucleotides not matched to a gene: 2. The CDR3 covers 13 residues. Germline loops: CDR1 MNHEY, CDR2 SVGAGI.